The following is a T cell receptor beta chain sequence with its context. Antigen: not known. Clones were read by immunoSEQ multiplex PCR, and TCRdb kept only the in-frame ones, dropping some. The data show 190,000 or so clones, more than 65% seen once. This record comes from a study of cytomegalovirus exposure and HLA in healthy donors. Study background: A later analysis reported the same platform for the roughly 110 validation repertoires and the approximately 640 first-cohort repertoires.

Separate from the roughly 720-subject first cohort was the roughly 130-subject validation cohort, to which the donors belonged. The CDR3 is 16 amino acids. Germline V gene lookup returns CDR1 SGHRS and CDR2 YFSETQ. V was clipped by 4 bases and J by 2 bases, with 17 bases between them. General study points: The study put 150 to 200 TCR beta chains on its list as cytomegalovirus-associated.

Input material: PBMCs. The TCR comes from a young woman in good health and CMV-seropositive. The gene calls are TRBV5-1 and TRBJ2-3, with D possibly matching TRBD1 (5 bases). CDR3 nucleotides: TGCGCCAGCAGCGGTGATTACGGACACCCCACAGATACGCAGTATTTT. This translates into CASSGDYGHPTDTQYF.